The 23 T cell receptor beta chains presented below share a single source sample, sequenced in a study of early T cells in non-severe SARS-CoV-2 infection. One entry per CDR3 protein, called by TCRdb with MiXCR from the 5' RACE reads. The repertoire holds 70,000 to 90,000 distinct CDR3 sequences, with 15% to 18% as singletons. Material for sequencing was whole blood. The source of these receptors is an adult who was a healthcare worker with PCR-confirmed SARS-CoV-2 infection or an uninfected control (not recorded which).

This chain links TRBV24-1 with TRBJ2-1; 7 nucleotides match TRBD2. The CDR3 extends over 14 amino acids. Per the germline V gene, CDR1 is KGHDR and CDR2 is SFDVKD. V was clipped by 4 bases and J by 3 bases; unmatched bases: 2. CDR3 in amino acids: CATSEAGFYNEQFF. The CDR3 DNA is TGTGCCACCAGTGAAGCGGGATTCTACAATGAGCAGTTCTTC.

This clonotype was found many times. The rearrangement joins TRBV7-2 to TRBJ1-2, with 8 bases aligning to TRBD1. Germline lookup yields CDR1 SGHTA and CDR2 FQGNSA. The trim removed 4 bases at V and 2 bases at J, leaving 6 bases unmatched. The CDR3 length is 15 residues. In DNA, the CDR3 is TGTGCCAGCAGCTACCGGGACAGGAGAAACTATGGCTACACCTTC. Residues: CASSYRDRRNYGYTF.

The rearrangement joins TRBV10-2 to TRBJ2-5; no clear D. The CDR3 runs to 12 residues. V lost 4 bases and J 3 bases, leaving 6 bases between the germline ends. Germline CDR1 and CDR2: WSHSY and SAAADI. Written as DNA, the CDR3 is TGCGCCAGCAGTGGGATAAAAGAGACCCAGTACTTC. This codes for CASSGIKETQYF.

The sample holds a few counts of this clonotype. The chain is built from TRBV28 and TRBJ2-7, with a tentative D call TRBD2 (5 bases). This CDR3 comprises 12 residues. The V gene's germline CDR1 is MDHEN and CDR2 SYDVKM. V shed 6 bases and J shed 9 bases, with 15 bases lying between them. CDR3 coding DNA: TGTGCCAGCAGAACGTCCAGCGGAGGGCAGTACTTC. It specifies CASRTSSGGQYF.

This clonotype was seen more than once but under ten times. V is TRBV18 and J is TRBJ1-1; the D gene is possibly TRBD1 (5 bases). V lost 3 bases and J 2 bases, leaving 13 bases between the germline ends. The germline V gene encodes CDR1 KGHSH and CDR2 LQKENI. The CDR3 contains 15 residues. CDR3 residues: CASSPRGTSNTEAFF. CDR3 DNA: TGTGCCAGCTCACCTAGGGGAACCTCTAACACTGAAGCTTTCTTT.

This clonotype has more than one count but fewer than ten. The chain uses TRBV7-6 and TRBJ2-7; 8 bases align to TRBD1. CDR1 and CDR2 from the germline V gene are SGHVS and FNYEAQ. This CDR3 is 19 amino acids long. The V gene end was trimmed by 6 bases and the J gene end by 0 bases; junction bases not matched to a gene: 19. CDR3 DNA sequence: TGTGCCAGCAGTCAGACGCCGGGACAGGCCTTATCCTCCTCCTACGAGCAGTACTTC. It encodes CASSQTPGQALSSSYEQYF.

This clonotype appeared many times. The rearrangement uses TRBV29-1 and TRBJ2-7; no clear D. Germline CDR1 is SQVTM and CDR2 is ANQGSEA. The CDR3 is 11 amino acids. Trimming took off 2 bases at V and 6 bases at J, with 8 bases between the two ends. CDR3 sequence: CSVEYGSEQYF. In DNA form, the CDR3 reads TGCAGCGTTGAATACGGTTCCGAGCAGTACTTC.

This clonotype was seen many times. The chain combines TRBV12-3 or TRBV12-4 with TRBJ2-4, with D possibly TRBD2 on 6 matching bases. Trimming cost V 7 bases and J 7 bases, with 17 bases left between them. This CDR3 region has 14 residues. Written as DNA, the CDR3 is TGTGCCAGCACCCCCATCGGACGGGGGAACATTCAGTACTTC. Its protein product is CASTPIGRGNIQYF.

This clonotype was picked up many times. The chain employs TRBV3-1 and TRBJ2-3; D remains ambiguous. In germline, CDR1 is LGHDT, CDR2 YNNKEL (reference sequence). The CDR3 is 13 residues long. V lost 0 bases, J lost 4 bases, and 5 bases lay in between. DNA for the CDR3: TGTGCCAGCAGCCAAGAAAATTCAGATACGCAGTATTTT. Translation gives CASSQENSDTQYF.

This clonotype was counted only a few times. The V call is TRBV27, the J call TRBJ2-1; TRBD2 agrees at 13 bases. V dropped 3 bases and J dropped 4; count of bases not matched to a gene: 3. CDR1 and CDR2 from the germline V gene are MNHEY and SMNVEV (reference sequence). The CDR3 has 16 residues. The CDR3 loop is CASSLGLAGRYNEQFF. Here the CDR3 DNA reads TGTGCCAGCAGTTTGGGACTAGCGGGGAGGTACAATGAGCAGTTCTTC.

This sequence joins TRBV7-9 and TRBJ1-5, with D possibly matching TRBD1 (6 bases). The CDR3 loop spans 12 amino acids. CDR1 SEHNR and CDR2 FQNEAQ come from the germline V gene (reference sequence). V lost 5 bases, J lost 5 bases, and 7 bases lay in between. The CDR3 region is CASSPGDQPQHF. CDR3 bases: TGTGCCAGCAGCCCAGGGGATCAGCCCCAGCATTTT.

The table lists this clonotype with a few counts. The chain recombines TRBV7-9 with TRBJ1-1, with D possibly being TRBD1 (6 bases). Germline CDR1 SEHNR, CDR2 FQNEAQ (reference sequence). With 1 base removed from V and 10 bases from J, the gap between germline ends came to 16 bases. This CDR3 spans 14 amino acids. The CDR3 spells CASSLGPGARGAFF. Here the CDR3 DNA reads TGTGCCAGCAGCTTAGGGCCAGGGGCCAGGGGAGCTTTCTTT.

This clonotype was counted many times. The V gene is TRBV5-4, the J gene TRBJ1-1; no clear D. This CDR3 comprises 16 residues. V dropped 3 bases and J dropped 1 base, with 16 bases sitting between them. In germline, CDR1 is SGHNT, CDR2 YYREEE (reference sequence). CDR3 sequence reads: CASSSGVVAWNTEAFF. The CDR3 bases are TGTGCCAGCAGCTCCGGCGTTGTAGCATGGAACACTGAAGCTTTCTTT.

The chain recombines TRBV4-2 with TRBJ2-1, with D possibly called TRBD1 or TRBD2 (5 bases each). Germline V CDR1 and CDR2: LGHNA, YNFKEQ. V gave up 0 bases and J gave up 5 bases, with 11 bases separating them. The CDR3 contains 15 residues. The CDR3 sequence is CASSQDRDANNEQFF. The CDR3, as DNA: TGTGCCAGCAGCCAAGACCGGGACGCCAACAATGAGCAGTTCTTC.

The chain has TRBV6-1 and TRBJ2-7, with TRBD2 matching 8 bases. Per the germline V gene, CDR1 is MNHNS and CDR2 is SASEGT. The CDR3 runs 13 residues. V dropped 4 bases and J dropped 3; count of bases not matched to a gene: 2. Written as DNA, the CDR3 is TGTGCCAGCAGTGTTAGCGGGAACTACGAGCAGTACTTC. Translated, it gives CASSVSGNYEQYF.

This clonotype was found a few times. V gene TRBV18 combines with J gene TRBJ1-2; maybe TRBD1 (5 bases). V was shortened by 3 bases and J by 4 bases, with 12 bases between the two germline ends. Germline V CDR1 and CDR2: KGHSH, LQKENI. This CDR3 comprises 14 residues. The CDR3 region is CASSPSGPSYGYTF. Written as DNA, the CDR3 is TGTGCCAGCTCACCGTCGGGGCCATCCTATGGCTACACCTTC.

V usage is TRBV5-5 and J usage is TRBJ1-1; TRBD1 might be the D (5 bases). CDR1 SGHKS and CDR2 YYEKEE come from the germline V gene (reference sequence). V lost 1 base and J 3 bases, leaving 10 bases between the germline ends. The CDR3 is 14 residues long. The CDR3 nucleotides are TGTGCCAGCAGCTTGTACGTGGGGGACACTGAAGCTTTCTTT. Translated: CASSLYVGDTEAFF.

This clonotype was seen at least ten times. CDR3 in amino acids: CATSEGGAGKETQYF. In nucleotides, the CDR3 is TGTGCCACCTCTGAGGGGGGCGCGGGCAAAGAGACCCAGTACTTC. This chain links TRBV24-1 with TRBJ2-5, with D tentatively TRBD1 or TRBD2 (6 bases each). V was pared by 9 bases and J by 3 bases, with 19 bases between. CDR1 and CDR2 (germline): KGHDR, SFDVKD. The CDR3 extends over 15 amino acids.

This chain links TRBV7-2 with TRBJ1-2, with D tentatively TRBD1 (5 bases). There are 15 residues in the CDR3. Germline values: CDR1 SGHTA, CDR2 FQGNSA. Trimming removed 1 base from V and 6 bases from J, with 15 bases in between. This chain's CDR3 is CASSLVGQGVDGYTF. CDR3 DNA: TGTGCCAGCAGCTTAGTTGGTCAGGGTGTGGATGGCTACACCTTC.

The J gene is TRBJ2-5, the V gene TRBV6-5; D remains ambiguous. The CDR3 consists of 14 residues. Trimming took 6 bases from V and 5 from J, leaving 16 bases between them. Germline V gene data show CDR1 as MNHEY and CDR2 as SVGAGI. In nucleotides, the CDR3 is TGTGCCAGCAGCCCTCTCGCCGGGTTGGAGACCCAGTACTTC. Translated, it gives CASSPLAGLETQYF.

The V gene is TRBV7-9, the J gene TRBJ2-2, with D tentatively TRBD1 (6 bases). From germline, CDR1 is SEHNR and CDR2 FQNEAQ (reference sequence). Trimming stripped 2 bases from V and 0 bases from J, with 13 bases between. This CDR3 spans 17 amino acids. The DNA of the CDR3 is TGTGCCAGCAGCTTACAGGGGAGAGGGGCGAACACCGGGGAGCTGTTTTTT. This encodes CASSLQGRGANTGELFF.

J is TRBJ2-3 and V is TRBV2; 9 positions agree with TRBD2. The V gene's germline CDR1 is SNHLY and CDR2 FYNNEI. The junction had 6 bases not matched to a gene; V was cut back by 8 bases and J by 3 bases. This CDR3 has 14 residues. The CDR3 loop reads CASVSGSSTDTQYF. The CDR3 DNA reads as TGTGCCAGCGTTAGCGGGAGTAGTACAGATACGCAGTATTTT.

The chain joins TRBV3-1 to TRBJ1-6; possibly TRBD1 for D (5 bases). CDR1 is LGHDT, CDR2 YNNKEL, per germline (reference sequence). The CDR3 runs to 14 residues. With 8 bases removed from V and 7 bases from J, the gap between germline ends came to 15 bases. CDR3 nucleotides: TGTGCCAGCCGATTCCTTGGGGCCAATTCACCCCTCCACTTT. It translates to CASRFLGANSPLHF.